Shown below are 9 T cell receptor beta chains from a single sample sequenced in a study of blood T cell repertoires in COVID-19. Profiled with immunoSEQ multiplex PCR; TCRdb holds only in-frame clones, not every one. The sample comprises 300,000 to 500,000 clones, approximately 88% of which are singletons, and over 0.9% rests with the top ten. The source material was PBMCs or T cells enriched from blood (not recorded which). The receptors stem from a woman between 25 and 40 years old with acute COVID-19.

The table lists this clone with a count of one. The chain recombines TRBV3-1 (or the pseudogene TRBV3-2) with TRBJ2-7, with 10 bases that match TRBD2. Trimming at V came to 4 bases and at J to 3 bases, leaving 9 bases not matched to a gene. The germline V gene has CDR1 LGHDT and CDR2 YNNKEL (reference sequence). The CDR3 loop spans 16 amino acids. As DNA, the CDR3 is TGTGCCAGCAGCCGAACTAGCGGGGTTCCCGTCTACGAGCAGTACTTC. Translating it yields CASSRTSGVPVYEQYF.

The chain links TRBV11-3 to TRBJ2-1, with 11 bases lining up with TRBD2. Trimming took 4 bases from V and 4 from J; bases not matched to a gene: 3. This CDR3 is built from 15 residues. Germline V lookup: CDR1 SGHNT, CDR2 YENEEA. The CDR3 spells CASSSRLAGYNEQFF. The CDR3 region has the DNA TGTGCCAGCAGCTCGAGACTAGCGGGATACAATGAGCAGTTCTTC.

The chain is built from TRBV7-9 and TRBJ1-2; 10 bases match TRBD1. J was trimmed by 7 bases and V by 5 bases; bases with no gene match: 7. The CDR3 has 14 residues. Germline loops: CDR1 SEHNR, CDR2 FQNEAQ (reference sequence). CDR3 protein: CASSISGTGVGYTF. The CDR3 DNA is TGTGCCAGCAGCATCTCCGGGACAGGGGTTGGCTACACCTTC.

The chain has TRBV14 and TRBJ2-1; no clear D gene. Between the trimmed V and J ends, which lost 0 bases and 10 bases, there was a span of 10 bases. The CDR3 spans 13 residues. Looked up from germline, CDR1 is SGHDN and CDR2 is FVKESK. As DNA, the CDR3 is TGTGCCAGCAGCCAAGATGGGCAGACCGAGCAGTTCTTC. Translating it yields CASSQDGQTEQFF.

The V and J genes are TRBV4-2 and TRBJ2-2, with 10 bases that match TRBD1. V dropped 2 bases and J dropped 6; count of bases not matched to a gene: 9. The CDR3 covers 17 residues. The germline V gene has CDR1 LGHNA and CDR2 YNFKEQ. The CDR3 loop is CASSQTGTGASPGELFF. DNA of the CDR3: TGTGCCAGCAGCCAAACCGGGACAGGGGCGTCCCCCGGGGAGCTGTTTTTT.

The chain recombines TRBV9 with TRBJ2-1, with 12 positions matching TRBD2. V gave up 4 bases and J gave up 4 bases; unmatched junction bases: 3. CDR3 length equals 15 residues. Germline assignment: CDR1 SGDLS and CDR2 YYNGEE. CDR3 protein: CASSPGTSGYNEQFF. In DNA form, the CDR3 reads TGTGCCAGCAGCCCAGGGACTAGCGGGTACAATGAGCAGTTCTTC.

The V call is TRBV6-7, the J call TRBJ2-3; D may be TRBD1 (5 bases). TRBV6-7 is an open reading frame whose function is uncertain. Trimming shortened V by 10 bases and J by 0 bases, and 23 bases separated the two germline ends. There are 17 residues in the CDR3. CDR3 DNA: TGTGCCACATTTCCACTCGCCAGGGCTACTAGCACAGATACGCAGTATTTT. As protein: CATFPLARATSTDTQYF.

This clone was seen a single time. This rearrangement joins TRBV7-2 to TRBJ1-5, with 8 bases lining up with TRBD1. CDR1 and CDR2 (germline): SGHTA, FQGNSA. The CDR3 is 16 amino acids. J gave up 2 bases and V 5 bases, and 8 bases lay outside the gene matches. CDR3 in amino acids: CASSIPTGAGNQPQHF. The CDR3 DNA is TGTGCCAGCAGCATACCGACAGGGGCGGGCAATCAGCCCCAGCATTTT.

This chain links TRBV7-9 with TRBJ1-1; tentatively, D is TRBD1 (6 bases). V was shortened by 7 bases and J by 1 base, with 10 bases between the two germline ends. The germline CDR1 and CDR2 sequences are SEHNR and FQNEAQ (reference sequence). The CDR3 has 13 amino acids. Here the CDR3 reads CASIATGNTEAFF. As DNA, the CDR3 is TGTGCCAGCATCGCGACAGGGAACACTGAAGCTTTCTTT.